Listed below are T cell receptor beta chains from one sample, sequenced in a study of T-cell reconstitution after alpha-beta-depleted transplantation in children. In TCRdb, the PCR reads were re-called with MiXCR into one record per CDR3 protein. The table includes 600,000 or so distinct CDR3 sequences, roughly 23% detected once. The sequences come from PBMCs, mostly from graft donor cells, collected 360 days after TCRalphabeta/CD19-depleted stem cell transplant. These receptor sequences come from a boy in the first two years of life who had a stem cell transplant for acute myeloid leukemia, so the T cells may come from the graft donor. Both conserved end residues are part of each CDR3. A D gene is named only where the DNA matches it firmly. The listing skips clone size in some rows; elsewhere it reads once, few, many or a size class.

CDR3: CASRLGSLAGNTIYF
DNA: TGTGCCAGCAGGCTAGGGAGTCTGGCTGGCAACACCATATATTTT
size: -
D: -
J: TRBJ1-3
length: 15
V: TRBV28

CDR3: CSARLGTEYSNQPQHF
DNA: TGCAGTGCTAGATTAGGGACAGAATATAGCAATCAGCCCCAGCATTTT
size: -
D: TRBD1
J: TRBJ1-5
length: 16
V: TRBV20-1

CDR3: CASSQSKEQYF
DNA: TGTGCCAGCAGTCAAAGTAAGGAGCAGTACTTC
size: few
D: -
J: TRBJ2-7
length: 11
V: TRBV6-2/TRBV6-3

CDR3: CSAHLGGDNTDTQYF
DNA: TGCAGTGCCCACCTGGGGGGGGATAACACAGATACGCAGTATTTT
size: many
D: TRBD2
J: TRBJ2-3
length: 15
V: TRBV20-1

CDR3: CSAPRGRPNTGELFF
DNA: TGCAGTGCTCCCCGGGGCAGGCCGAACACCGGGGAGCTGTTTTTT
size: few
D: -
J: TRBJ2-2
length: 15
V: TRBV20-1

CDR3: CASSAGQGGLYEQYF
DNA: TGTGCCAGCAGCGCGGGACAGGGAGGACTCTACGAGCAGTACTTC
size: -
D: TRBD1
J: TRBJ2-7
length: 15
V: TRBV9

CDR3: CSVEAPSGGIDTQYF
DNA: TGCAGCGTTGAAGCGCCCAGCGGGGGTATAGATACGCAGTATTTT
size: -
D: TRBD2
J: TRBJ2-3
length: 15
V: TRBV29-1

CDR3: CSARALSGGAYNEQFF
DNA: TGCAGTGCTAGGGCACTTAGCGGGGGGGCCTACAATGAGCAGTTCTTC
size: -
D: TRBD2
J: TRBJ2-1
length: 16
V: TRBV20-1

CDR3: CASSYEGNYGYTF
DNA: TGTGCCAGCAGTTACGAGGGGAACTATGGCTACACCTTC
size: -
D: -
J: TRBJ1-2
length: 13
V: TRBV6-5

CDR3: CASSEVRGPGANVLTF
DNA: TGTGCCAGCAGTGAAGTACGAGGTCCTGGGGCCAACGTCCTGACTTTC
size: many
D: -
J: TRBJ2-6
length: 16
V: TRBV2

CDR3: CASSLLGVTQYF
DNA: TGTGCCAGCAGCTTACTAGGGGTAACGCAGTATTTT
size: few
D: -
J: TRBJ2-3
length: 12
V: TRBV14

CDR3: CASSLLSSTTSGSYNEQFF
DNA: TGCGCCAGCAGCTTGTTGTCGTCCACTACTAGCGGCTCTTACAATGAGCAGTTCTTC
size: many
D: TRBD2
J: TRBJ2-1
length: 19
V: TRBV5-1

CDR3: CASSYSRGLAGSWGFSYNEQFF
DNA: TGTGCCAGCAGTTACTCGAGGGGACTAGCGGGGTCCTGGGGATTCTCCTACAATGAGCAGTTCTTC
size: -
D: TRBD2
J: TRBJ2-1
length: 22
V: TRBV6-2/TRBV6-3

CDR3: CASSLLASVGPDTQYF
DNA: TGTGCCAGCAGCTTATTAGCTAGCGTGGGCCCAGATACGCAGTATTTT
size: few
D: -
J: TRBJ2-3
length: 16
V: TRBV7-2

CDR3: CASSDTLAGQSSYNEQFF
DNA: TGCGCCAGCAGCGATACCTTAGCGGGACAAAGCTCCTACAATGAGCAGTTCTTC
size: many
D: TRBD2
J: TRBJ2-1
length: 18
V: TRBV4-1

CDR3: CASSLGDRESETQYF
DNA: TGTGCCAGCAGCTTAGGGGACAGGGAATCGGAGACCCAGTACTTC
size: -
D: TRBD1
J: TRBJ2-5
length: 15
V: TRBV13